This passage covers 29 T cell receptor beta chains from one sample sequenced in a study of human T cells and chemical hapten exposure. TCRdb ran MiXCR on the RACE reads and lists one entry per CDR3 protein. The table includes 85,000 to 130,000 distinct CDR3 sequences, about 12% detected once. As to time point: pre-sensitization, week 0. The treatment denotes: therapeutic diphenylcyclopropenone sensitization with weekly scalp DPC. Material: whole blood, obtained in connection with sensitization to the hapten diphenylcyclopropenone (DPC). The source of these receptors is a woman in her 50s with alopecia areata. Some clones in this sample may be carry-over from other donors' samples.

The J gene is TRBJ2-2, the V gene TRBV7-8; possibly TRBD2 for D (7 bases). V gave up 5 bases and J gave up 6 bases, with 16 bases separating them. The CDR3 loop spans 15 amino acids. Germline V CDR1 and CDR2: SGHVS, FQNEAQ. The CDR3 bases are TGTGCCAGCAGCATTAGTTGGGGGGGCGCCGGGGAGCTGTTTTTT. Protein: CASSISWGGAGELFF.

In this sample, this clonotype turned up a few times. The gene calls are TRBV9 and TRBJ2-1; maybe TRBD1 (6 bases). Germline assignment: CDR1 SGDLS and CDR2 YYNGEE. This CDR3 is built from 16 residues. V shed 3 bases and J shed 7 bases, with 20 bases lying between them. This CDR3 is CASSAQGSEKANEQFF. CDR3 DNA sequence: TGTGCCAGCAGCGCCCAGGGGAGCGAGAAGGCGAATGAGCAGTTCTTC.

This clonotype was detected many times. J is TRBJ1-1 and V is TRBV29-1; D is uncertain. The CDR3 contains 11 residues. CDR1 and CDR2 (germline): SQVTM, ANQGSEA. V lost 8 bases to trimming and J lost 1 base, with 8 bases between them. CDR3 DNA sequence: TGCAGCATTAGAGAGAACACTGAAGCTTTCTTT. It specifies CSIRENTEAFF.

In its sample, this clonotype was seen many times. This chain connects TRBV9 to TRBJ1-6; D is undetermined. V lost 3 bases to trimming and J lost 9 bases, with 7 bases between them. CDR3 length: 12 residues. Germline loops: CDR1 SGDLS, CDR2 YYNGEE. The CDR3 DNA follows: TGTGCCAGCAGCGCATACGGTTCACCCCTCCACTTT. Amino acid sequence: CASSAYGSPLHF.

V is TRBV4-1 and J is TRBJ1-1; D may be TRBD1 (5 bases). Germline CDR1 is MGHRA and CDR2 is YSYEKL. V gave up 0 bases and J gave up 0 bases, with 11 bases separating them. The CDR3 sequence is 16 residues long. In DNA, the CDR3 is TGCGCCAGCAGCCAAGAAGGGACCCGAATGAACACTGAAGCTTTCTTT. Its protein is CASSQEGTRMNTEAFF.

The rearrangement uses TRBV5-4 and TRBJ2-2, with D uncertain. Germline V CDR1 and CDR2: SGHNT, YYREEE (reference sequence). The CDR3 contains 16 residues. Trimming pared 2 bases from V and 4 bases from J, leaving 15 bases between. The CDR3 coding sequence is TGTGCCAGCAGCTTACCCGGCCCCCTAGGCACCGGGGAGCTGTTTTTT. As protein: CASSLPGPLGTGELFF.

The chain couples TRBV7-2 to TRBJ2-1, with 11 bases that match TRBD2. V lost 4 bases, J lost 12 bases, and 8 bases stayed unmatched. In germline, CDR1 is SGHTA, CDR2 FQGNSA. The CDR3 is made up of 14 amino acids. For the CDR3, the DNA is TGTGCCAGCAGCTCGGCGGCTAGCGGGAGGCCGCAGTTCTTC. As protein: CASSSAASGRPQFF.

This clonotype was recorded at least ten times. The chain combines TRBV28 with TRBJ2-1, with D unclear. Germline V lookup: CDR1 MDHEN, CDR2 SYDVKM. The CDR3 length is 14 residues. The ends were cut back, 3 bases at V and 0 bases at J, with 6 bases in the middle. The CDR3 DNA follows: TGTGCCAGCAGTTTCTGGACCTCCTACAATGAGCAGTTCTTC. Translating it yields CASSFWTSYNEQFF.

This clonotype was seen a handful of times. The chain combines TRBV6-5 with TRBJ1-4, with D maybe TRBD1 (6 bases). The CDR3 sequence is 15 residues long. V was pared by 0 bases and J by 5 bases, with 10 bases between. CDR1 MNHEY and CDR2 SVGAGI come from the germline V gene. The CDR3 here is CASSYSGTPNEKLFF. CDR3 nucleotides: TGTGCCAGCAGTTACTCTGGGACACCCAATGAAAAACTGTTTTTT.

This clonotype was picked up a small number of times. The chain carries TRBV4-1 and TRBJ2-1, with D perhaps TRBD2 (6 bases). The V end was cut by 0 bases, the J end by 7 bases, with 13 bases between. The CDR3 totals 15 residues. The germline gives CDR1 MGHRA, CDR2 YSYEKL. Here the CDR3 DNA reads TGCGCCAGCAGCCAAGATGGGAAAGCGGGTAATGAGCAGTTCTTC. As protein: CASSQDGKAGNEQFF.

This clonotype was picked up a small number of times. The CDR3 nucleotides read TGCGCCAGCAGCTCCCAGGGACGGCAGAACACTGAAGCTTTCTTT. Translating gives CASSSQGRQNTEAFF. The chain employs TRBV5-1 and TRBJ1-1, with a tentative D call TRBD1 (5 bases). The germline V gene has CDR1 SGHRS and CDR2 YFSETQ. There are 15 residues in the CDR3. Deletions cut 3 bases from V and 1 base from J, with 13 bases between.

This clonotype has a count of ten or more. The CDR3 here is CASSVTGSYGYTF. As DNA, the CDR3 is TGTGCCAGTAGTGTGACAGGGAGCTATGGCTACACCTTC. The J gene is TRBJ1-2, the V gene TRBV19, with TRBD1 matching over 7 bases. CDR1 is LNHDA and CDR2 is SQIVND in the germline V gene (reference sequence). The CDR3 loop spans 13 amino acids. V lost 5 bases to trimming and J lost 4 bases; unmatched junction nucleotides: 4.

This clonotype has more than one count but fewer than ten. CDR3 region: CASSERGGEDTQYF. The CDR3 coding sequence is TGTGCCAGCAGTGAACGAGGAGGGGAAGATACGCAGTATTTT. The chain recombines TRBV6-1 with TRBJ2-3, with a weak D call TRBD2 (6 bases). Trimming left V 2 bases short and J 5 bases short, with 11 bases between. This CDR3 is 14 amino acids long. The V gene's germline CDR1 is MNHNS and CDR2 SASEGT.

The chain employs TRBV2 and TRBJ1-4, with D unresolved. Germline V gene data show CDR1 as SNHLY and CDR2 as FYNNEI. The CDR3 runs to 11 residues. V lost 8 bases to trimming and J lost 7 bases, with 8 bases between them. The CDR3 region has the DNA TGTGCCAGCGGCCAATCTGAAAAACTGTTTTTT. It codes for CASGQSEKLFF. Based on the CDR3 plus reference TRBV2 and TRBJ1-4, the full variable domain is EPEVTQTPSHQVTQMGQEVILRCVPISNHLYFYWYRQILGQKVEFLVSFYNNEISEKSEIFDDQFSVERPDGSNFTLKIRSTKLEDSAMYFCASGQSEKLFFGSGTQLSVL.

This clonotype was recorded at least ten times. The V and J genes are TRBV11-2 and TRBJ1-6, with no clear D. CDR3 length equals 13 residues. Trimming stripped 5 bases from V and 7 bases from J, with 9 bases between. The germline V gene has CDR1 SGHAT and CDR2 FQNNGV. The CDR3 DNA follows: TGTGCCAGCAGCCAGCCCCCGAATTCACCCCTCCACTTT. Protein product: CASSQPPNSPLHF.

This clonotype has ten or more counts. The chain has TRBV19 and TRBJ1-6; 8 bases are shared with TRBD1. With 6 bases clipped from V and 10 bases from J, the junction kept 8 bases outside the gene matches. The CDR3 contains 14 residues. The germline V gene has CDR1 LNHDA and CDR2 SQIVND (reference sequence). The CDR3, as DNA: TGTGCCAGTAGGCCGACAGGGGAAGAATCACCCCTCCACTTT. This gives the protein CASRPTGEESPLHF.

The rearrangement links TRBV6-5 to TRBJ2-4, with TRBD1 matching 8 bases. This CDR3 is built from 14 residues. The J segment lost 9 bases and the V segment lost 4 bases, leaving 8 bases of the junction unmatched. Germline V CDR1 and CDR2: MNHEY, SVGAGI. CDR3 coding DNA: TGTGCCAGCAGTTTCCATGGACAGGGAGGCATTCAGTACTTC. Translating gives CASSFHGQGGIQYF.

This clonotype showed up just a few times. This sequence joins TRBV6-2 or TRBV6-3 and TRBJ2-1, with TRBD1 matching 7 bases. CDR3 length: 15 residues. From germline, CDR1 is MNHEY and CDR2 SVGEGT. With 3 bases clipped from V and 2 bases from J, the junction kept 4 bases outside the gene matches. The CDR3: CASSYLGQTYNEQFF. The CDR3 region has the DNA TGTGCCAGCAGTTATCTGGGACAGACCTACAATGAGCAGTTCTTC.

In its sample, this clonotype was seen many times. The J gene is TRBJ2-7, the V gene TRBV5-5; D is undetermined. Looked up from germline, CDR1 is SGHKS and CDR2 is YYEKEE (reference sequence). The CDR3 covers 13 residues. Trimming removed 0 bases from V and 4 bases from J, with 8 bases in between. CDR3 bases: TGTGCCAGCAGCTTGGAAGGACCTTACGAGCAGTACTTC. Encoded protein: CASSLEGPYEQYF.

The chain employs TRBV18 and TRBJ2-1; TRBD1 aligns across 8 bases. CDR1 and CDR2 from the germline V gene are KGHSH and LQKENI. V was clipped by 4 bases and J by 4 bases; unmatched bases: 3. There are 14 residues in the CDR3. In DNA form, the CDR3 reads TGTGCCAGCTCACGGGACAGGTCATACAATGAGCAGTTCTTC. It yields the protein CASSRDRSYNEQFF. Full variable domain (missing parts from reference TRBV18 and TRBJ2-1): NAGVMQNPRHLVRRRGQEARLRCSPMKGHSHVYWYRQLPEEGLKFMVYLQKENIIDESGMPKERFSAEFPKEGPSILRIQQVVRGDSAAYFCASSRDRSYNEQFFGPGTRLTVL.

This clonotype came up a few times. The chain employs TRBV28 and TRBJ2-7, with a weak D call TRBD1 (5 bases). The CDR3 sequence is 12 residues long. V dropped 6 bases and J dropped 4 bases, with 10 bases sitting between them. Germline CDR1 and CDR2: MDHEN and SYDVKM. In DNA form, the CDR3 reads TGTGCCAGCAGGTCAGGGATATACGAGCAGTACTTC. It codes for CASRSGIYEQYF. Supplemented by reference TRBV28 and TRBJ2-7, the full variable domain reads DVKVTQSSRYLVKRTGEKVFLECVQDMDHENMFWYRQDPGLGLRLIYFSYDVKMKEKGDIPEGYSVSREKKERFSLILESASTNQTSMYLCASRSGIYEQYFGPGTRLTVT.

This clonotype occurred many times. V usage is TRBV6-2 or TRBV6-3 and J usage is TRBJ2-7; tentative D call: TRBD2 (6 bases). The V gene lost 5 bases and the J gene lost 9 bases, with 14 bases spanning the gap. Looked up from germline, CDR1 is MNHEY and CDR2 is SVGEGT. The CDR3 length is 12 residues. This chain's CDR3 is CASSLYIGGQYF. The CDR3 DNA reads TGTGCCAGCAGTCTCTACATCGGGGGGCAGTACTTC.

This chain uses TRBV28 with TRBJ1-1, with 7 bases aligning to TRBD1. This CDR3 contains 14 residues. Germline CDR1 and CDR2: MDHEN and SYDVKM. V dropped 6 bases and J dropped 4; count of bases not matched to a gene: 8. The CDR3 DNA is TGTGCCAGCAGGTCCGGACAGGTGGTCACTGAAGCTTTCTTT. Its protein is CASRSGQVVTEAFF.

This clonotype has only a few counts. V is TRBV12-3 or TRBV12-4 and J is TRBJ2-3; possibly TRBD1 for D (6 bases). The CDR3 sequence is 14 residues long. Trimming left V 7 bases short and J 2 bases short, with 13 bases between. The CDR3 bases are TGTGCCAGCAACGCAGGGGTTAACACAGATACGCAGTATTTT. Its translation: CASNAGVNTDTQYF.

There are a few counts of this clonotype. This sequence joins TRBV3-1 and TRBJ1-1; possible D gene TRBD1, 5 bases. CDR1 and CDR2 from the germline V gene are LGHDT and YNNKEL (reference sequence). Trimming took off 3 bases at V and 5 bases at J, with 10 bases between the two ends. The CDR3 runs to 13 residues. The CDR3 is CASSQFGGTEAFF. For the CDR3, the DNA is TGTGCCAGCAGCCAGTTCGGGGGGACTGAAGCTTTCTTT.

This CDR3 reads CASSPAIQGGNQPQHF. Here the CDR3 DNA reads TGTGCCAGTAGTCCCGCGATACAGGGCGGCAATCAGCCCCAGCATTTT. V usage is TRBV19 and J usage is TRBJ1-5; the D gene is possibly TRBD1 (6 bases). Germline V lookup: CDR1 LNHDA, CDR2 SQIVND (reference sequence). The CDR3 extends over 16 amino acids. V lost 5 bases and J 2 bases, leaving 16 bases between the germline ends.

This clonotype was counted between two and nine times. The rearrangement links TRBV6-2 or TRBV6-3 to TRBJ1-6; D remains unclear. The CDR3 extends over 15 amino acids. The ends were cut back, 0 bases at V and 7 bases at J, with 10 bases in the middle. Germline CDR1 is MNHEY and CDR2 is SVGEGT. This CDR3 reads CASSYSVIRNSPLHF. The CDR3 nucleotides read TGTGCCAGCAGTTACTCGGTAATAAGGAATTCACCCCTCCACTTT.

This clonotype has at least ten counts. This chain links TRBV6-5 with TRBJ2-7, with D possibly being TRBD2 (6 bases). V lost 5 bases and J lost 2, with 16 bases in between. The germline V gene has CDR1 MNHEY and CDR2 SVGAGI. The CDR3 consists of 15 residues. The CDR3 DNA is TGTGCCAGCAGTGCCTCCGGGACGGGAGCCTACGAGCAGTACTTC. Protein: CASSASGTGAYEQYF.

This chain connects TRBV5-5 to TRBJ1-5; no reliable D call. The CDR3 runs to 13 residues. V was clipped by 1 base and J by 8 bases, with 10 bases between them. In germline, CDR1 is SGHKS, CDR2 YYEKEE (reference sequence). The CDR3 here is CASSLIPEEPQHF. The CDR3, as DNA: TGTGCCAGCAGCTTGATCCCTGAAGAGCCCCAGCATTTT.